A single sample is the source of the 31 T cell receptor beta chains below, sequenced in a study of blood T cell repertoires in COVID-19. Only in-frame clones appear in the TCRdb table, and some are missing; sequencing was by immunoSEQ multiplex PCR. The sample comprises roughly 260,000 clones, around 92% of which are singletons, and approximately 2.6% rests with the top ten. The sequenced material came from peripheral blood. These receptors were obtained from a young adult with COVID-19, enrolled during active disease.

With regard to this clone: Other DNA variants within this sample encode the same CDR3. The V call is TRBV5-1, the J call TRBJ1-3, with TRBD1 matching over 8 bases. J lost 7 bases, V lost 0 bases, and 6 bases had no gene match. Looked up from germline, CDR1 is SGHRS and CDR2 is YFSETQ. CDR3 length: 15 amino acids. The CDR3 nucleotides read TGCGCCAGCAGCTTGGCAGGACAGGGTCGGAACACCATATATTTT. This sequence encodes CASSLAGQGRNTIYF. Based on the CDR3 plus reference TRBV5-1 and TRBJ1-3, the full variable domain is KAGVTQTPRYLIKTRGQQVTLSCSPISGHRSVSWYQQTPGQGLQFLFEYFSETQRNKGNFPGRFSGRQFSNSRSEMNVSTLELGDSALYLCASSLAGQGRNTIYFGEGSWLTVV.

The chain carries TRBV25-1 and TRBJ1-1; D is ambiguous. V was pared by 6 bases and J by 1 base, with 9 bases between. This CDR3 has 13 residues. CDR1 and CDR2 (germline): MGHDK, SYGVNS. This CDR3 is CASRHSPNTEAFF. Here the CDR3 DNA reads TGTGCCAGCAGGCACTCACCGAACACTGAAGCTTTCTTT. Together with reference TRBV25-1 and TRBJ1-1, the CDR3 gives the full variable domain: EADIYQTPRYLVIGTGKKITLECSQTMGHDKMYWYQQDPGMELHLIHYSYGVNSTEKGDLSSESTVSRIRTEHFPLTLESARPSHTSQYLCASRHSPNTEAFFGQGTRLTVV.

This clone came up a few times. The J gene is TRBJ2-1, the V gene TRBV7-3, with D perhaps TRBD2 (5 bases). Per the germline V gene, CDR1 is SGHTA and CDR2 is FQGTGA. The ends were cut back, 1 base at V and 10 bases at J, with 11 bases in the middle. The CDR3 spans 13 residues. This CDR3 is CASSLSVRREQFF. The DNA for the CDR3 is TGTGCCAGCAGCTTAAGTGTCAGGAGGGAGCAGTTCTTC.

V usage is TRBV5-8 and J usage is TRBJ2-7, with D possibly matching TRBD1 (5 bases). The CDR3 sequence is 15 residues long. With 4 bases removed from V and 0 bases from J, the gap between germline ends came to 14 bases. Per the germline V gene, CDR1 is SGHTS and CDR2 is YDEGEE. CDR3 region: CASSPWGKSSYEQYF. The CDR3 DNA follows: TGTGCCAGCAGCCCTTGGGGCAAAAGCTCCTACGAGCAGTACTTC.

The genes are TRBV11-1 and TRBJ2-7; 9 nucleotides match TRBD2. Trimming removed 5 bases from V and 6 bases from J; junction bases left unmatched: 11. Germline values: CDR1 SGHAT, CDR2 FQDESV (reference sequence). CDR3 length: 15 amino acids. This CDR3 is CASSLVAGEGFEQYF. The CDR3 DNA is TGTGCCAGCAGCCTGGTAGCGGGAGAAGGGTTCGAGCAGTACTTC.

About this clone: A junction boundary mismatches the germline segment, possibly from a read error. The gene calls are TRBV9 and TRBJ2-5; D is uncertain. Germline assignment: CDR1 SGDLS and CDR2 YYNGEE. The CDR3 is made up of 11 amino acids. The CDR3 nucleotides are TGTGCCAGCAGCGCCAGAGAGGCCCAGTACTTC. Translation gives CASSAREAQYF.

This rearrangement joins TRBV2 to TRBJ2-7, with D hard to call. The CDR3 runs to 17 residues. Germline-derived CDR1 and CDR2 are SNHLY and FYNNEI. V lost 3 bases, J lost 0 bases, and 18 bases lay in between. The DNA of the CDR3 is TGTGCCAGCAGTGAGGAATTCGTCCGCGGCAGCTCCTACGAGCAGTACTTC. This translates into CASSEEFVRGSSYEQYF. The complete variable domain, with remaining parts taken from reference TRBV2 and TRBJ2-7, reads EPEVTQTPSHQVTQMGQEVILRCVPISNHLYFYWYRQILGQKVEFLVSFYNNEISEKSEIFDDQFSVERPDGSNFTLKIRSTKLEDSAMYFCASSEEFVRGSSYEQYFGPGTRLTVT.

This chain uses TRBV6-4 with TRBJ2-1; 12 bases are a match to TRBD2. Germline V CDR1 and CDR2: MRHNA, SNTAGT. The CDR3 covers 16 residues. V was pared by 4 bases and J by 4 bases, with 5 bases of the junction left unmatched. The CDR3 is CASSALGLAGYNEQFF. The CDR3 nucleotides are TGTGCCAGCAGTGCCCTCGGACTAGCGGGGTACAATGAGCAGTTCTTC.

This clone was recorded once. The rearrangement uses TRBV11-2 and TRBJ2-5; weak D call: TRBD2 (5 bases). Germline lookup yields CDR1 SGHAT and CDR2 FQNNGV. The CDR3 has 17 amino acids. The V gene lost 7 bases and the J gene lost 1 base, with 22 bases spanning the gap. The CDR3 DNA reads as TGTGCCAGCACCCCAGGTGGAGGCCCCCTCCTCCAAGAGACCCAGTACTTC. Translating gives CASTPGGGPLLQETQYF.

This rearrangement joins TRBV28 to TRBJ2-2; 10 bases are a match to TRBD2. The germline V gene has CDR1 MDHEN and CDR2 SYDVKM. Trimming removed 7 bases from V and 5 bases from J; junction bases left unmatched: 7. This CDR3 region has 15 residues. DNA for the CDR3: TGTGCCAGCACCCTGGGACTAGCGTATACCGGGGAGCTGTTTTTT. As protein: CASTLGLAYTGELFF.

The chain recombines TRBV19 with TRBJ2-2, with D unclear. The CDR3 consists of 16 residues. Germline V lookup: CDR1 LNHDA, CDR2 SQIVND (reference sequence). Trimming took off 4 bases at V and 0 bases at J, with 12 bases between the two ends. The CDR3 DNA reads TGTGCCAGTAGTAGGATGCTAGGTACGAACACCGGGGAGCTGTTTTTT. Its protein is CASSRMLGTNTGELFF.

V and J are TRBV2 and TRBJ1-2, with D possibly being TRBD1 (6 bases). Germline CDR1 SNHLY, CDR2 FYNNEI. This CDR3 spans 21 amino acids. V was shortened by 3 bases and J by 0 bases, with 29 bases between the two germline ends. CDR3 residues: CASSDPDPRTASYTANYGYTF. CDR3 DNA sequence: TGTGCCAGCAGTGATCCGGACCCCCGGACAGCGTCCTATACAGCTAACTATGGCTACACCTTC.

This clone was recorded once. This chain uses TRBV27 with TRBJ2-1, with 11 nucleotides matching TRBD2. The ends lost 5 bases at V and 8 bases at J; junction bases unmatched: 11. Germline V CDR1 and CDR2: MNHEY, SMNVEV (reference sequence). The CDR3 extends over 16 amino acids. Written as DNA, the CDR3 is TGTGCCAGCAGTAAATATAGCGGGAGGGGTGTCGATGAGCAGTTCTTC. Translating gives CASSKYSGRGVDEQFF.

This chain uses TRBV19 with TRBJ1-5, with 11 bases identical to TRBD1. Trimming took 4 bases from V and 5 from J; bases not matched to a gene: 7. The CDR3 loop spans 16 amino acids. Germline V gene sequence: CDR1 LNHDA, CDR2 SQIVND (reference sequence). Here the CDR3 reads CASSTPLGQGDQPQHF. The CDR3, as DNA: TGTGCCAGTAGTACTCCTCTGGGACAGGGGGATCAGCCCCAGCATTTT.

CDR3 coding DNA: TGTGCCAGCCTTGCGGCGGATATGAACACTGAAGCTTTCTTT. Translating it yields CASLAADMNTEAFF. V usage is TRBV3-1 (or the pseudogene TRBV3-2) and J usage is TRBJ1-1; D uncertain. The CDR3 is 14 residues long. CDR1 and CDR2 (germline): LGHDT, YNNKEL (reference sequence). Trimming stripped 8 bases from V and 0 bases from J, with 13 bases between.

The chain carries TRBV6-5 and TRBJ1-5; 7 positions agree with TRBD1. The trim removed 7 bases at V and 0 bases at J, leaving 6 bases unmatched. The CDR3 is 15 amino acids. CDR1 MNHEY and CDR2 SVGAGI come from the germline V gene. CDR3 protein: CASNKGAGSNQPQHF. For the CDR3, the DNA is TGTGCCAGCAATAAGGGGGCGGGTAGCAATCAGCCCCAGCATTTT.

CDR3 sequence (DNA): TGTGCCAGCAGTAGTTACAGGGGCTCACGGGATACGCAGTATTTT. It codes for CASSSYRGSRDTQYF. The chain uses TRBV27 and TRBJ2-3, with 7 bases identical to TRBD1. The germline CDR1 and CDR2 sequences are MNHEY and SMNVEV (reference sequence). The CDR3 loop spans 15 amino acids. The trim removed 5 bases at V and 6 bases at J, leaving 11 bases unmatched.

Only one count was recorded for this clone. CDR3 bases: TGTGCCAGTAGTAGAGACAGGGGGCCAAGCACAGATACGCAGTATTTT. Translated: CASSRDRGPSTDTQYF. The chain joins TRBV19 to TRBJ2-3; 10 nucleotides line up with TRBD1. Unmatched junction bases numbered 4, after V lost 4 bases and J lost 0 bases. This CDR3 region has 16 residues. Germline V gene sequence: CDR1 LNHDA, CDR2 SQIVND (reference sequence). Combining the CDR3 with reference TRBV19 and TRBJ2-3 gives the whole variable domain DGGITQSPKYLFRKEGQNVTLSCEQNLNHDAMYWYRQDPGQGLRLIYYSQIVNDFQKGDIAEGYSVSREKKESFPLTVTSAQKNPTAFYLCASSRDRGPSTDTQYFGPGTRLTVL.

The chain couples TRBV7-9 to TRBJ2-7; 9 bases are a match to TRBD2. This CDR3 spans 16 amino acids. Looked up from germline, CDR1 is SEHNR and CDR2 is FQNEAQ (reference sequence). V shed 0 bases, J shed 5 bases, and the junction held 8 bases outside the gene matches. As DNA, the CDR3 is TGTGCCAGCAGCTTAGCGGCTAGCGGGACCACCAACGAGCAGTACTTC. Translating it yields CASSLAASGTTNEQYF.

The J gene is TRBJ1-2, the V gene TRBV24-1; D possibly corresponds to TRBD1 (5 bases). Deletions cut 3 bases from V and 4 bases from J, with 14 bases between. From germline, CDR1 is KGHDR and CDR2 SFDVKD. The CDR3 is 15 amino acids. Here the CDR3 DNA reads TGTGCCACCAGTGATACTCGCCAGGGTGCCTATGGCTACACCTTC. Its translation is CATSDTRQGAYGYTF.

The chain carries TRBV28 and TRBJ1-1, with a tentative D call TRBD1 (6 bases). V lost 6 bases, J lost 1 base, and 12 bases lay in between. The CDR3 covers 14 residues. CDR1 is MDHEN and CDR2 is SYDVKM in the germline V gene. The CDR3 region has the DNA TGTGCCAGCAGGCGCCACAGGGAGAACACTGAAGCTTTCTTT. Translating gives CASRRHRENTEAFF.

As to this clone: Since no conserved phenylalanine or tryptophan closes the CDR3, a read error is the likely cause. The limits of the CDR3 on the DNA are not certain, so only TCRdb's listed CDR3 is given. The CDR3 loop is CASSFPFP. J is TRBJ2-3 and V is TRBV11-2; the listed D gene, TRBD2, was not tested against the DNA. The germline CDR1 and CDR2 sequences are SGHAT and FQNNGV. The CDR3 is 8 residues long, counting both termini.

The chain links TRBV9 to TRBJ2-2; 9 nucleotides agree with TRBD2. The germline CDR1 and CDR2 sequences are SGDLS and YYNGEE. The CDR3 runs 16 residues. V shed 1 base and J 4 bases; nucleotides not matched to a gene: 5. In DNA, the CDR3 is TGTGCCAGCAGCGTAAACGCGGGAGGGCTCACCGGGGAGCTGTTTTTT. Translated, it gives CASSVNAGGLTGELFF.

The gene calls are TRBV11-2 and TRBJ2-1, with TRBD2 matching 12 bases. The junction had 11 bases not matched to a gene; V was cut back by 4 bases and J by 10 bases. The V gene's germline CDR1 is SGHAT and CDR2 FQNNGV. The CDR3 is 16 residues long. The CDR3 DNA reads TGTGCCAGCAGCTCACTAGCGGGAGGCCCCCTTGACGAGCAGTTCTTC. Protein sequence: CASSSLAGGPLDEQFF.

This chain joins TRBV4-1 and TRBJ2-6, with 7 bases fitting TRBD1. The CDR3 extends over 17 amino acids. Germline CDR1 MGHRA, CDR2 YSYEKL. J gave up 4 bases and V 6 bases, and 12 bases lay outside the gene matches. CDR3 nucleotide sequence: TGCGCCAGCAGAAAGGGGGCTTTTTTTTCAGGGGCCAACGTCCTGACTTTC. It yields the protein CASRKGAFFSGANVLTF.

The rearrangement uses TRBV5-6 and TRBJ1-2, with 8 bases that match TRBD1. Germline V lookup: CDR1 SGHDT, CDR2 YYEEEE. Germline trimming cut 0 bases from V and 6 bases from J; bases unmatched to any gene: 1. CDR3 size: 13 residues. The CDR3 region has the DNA TGTGCCAGCAGCTTGGTGGGACAGGATGGCTACACCTTC. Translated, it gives CASSLVGQDGYTF.

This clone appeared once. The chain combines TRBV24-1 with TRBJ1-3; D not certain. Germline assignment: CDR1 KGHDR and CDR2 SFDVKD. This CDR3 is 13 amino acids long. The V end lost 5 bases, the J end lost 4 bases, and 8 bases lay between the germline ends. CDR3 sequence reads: CATSAGAGNTIYF. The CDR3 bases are TGTGCCACCAGTGCCGGAGCCGGAAACACCATATATTTT.

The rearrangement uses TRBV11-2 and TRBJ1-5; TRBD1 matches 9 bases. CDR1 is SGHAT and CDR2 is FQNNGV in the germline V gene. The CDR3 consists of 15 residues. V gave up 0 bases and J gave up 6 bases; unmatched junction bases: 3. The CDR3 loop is CASSLEGTGTQPQHF. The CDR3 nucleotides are TGTGCCAGCAGCTTAGAAGGGACAGGGACTCAGCCCCAGCATTTT.

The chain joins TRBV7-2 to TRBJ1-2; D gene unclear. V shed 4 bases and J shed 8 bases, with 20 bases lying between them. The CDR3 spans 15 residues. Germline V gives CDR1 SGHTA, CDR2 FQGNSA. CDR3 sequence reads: CASSSRMRQPRGYTF. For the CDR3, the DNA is TGTGCCAGCAGCTCCAGAATGCGACAACCACGAGGCTACACCTTC. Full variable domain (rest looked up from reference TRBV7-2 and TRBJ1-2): GAGVSQSPSNKVTEKGKDVELRCDPISGHTALYWYRQSLGQGLEFLIYFQGNSAPDKSGLPSDRFSAERTGGSVSTLTIQRTQQEDSAVYLCASSSRMRQPRGYTFGSGTRLTVV.

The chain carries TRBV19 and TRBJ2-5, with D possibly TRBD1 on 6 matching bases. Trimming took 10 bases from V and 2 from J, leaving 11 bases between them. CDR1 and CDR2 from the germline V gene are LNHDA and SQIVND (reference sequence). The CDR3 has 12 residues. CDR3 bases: TGTGCCACAAGCGGACAGCAAGAGACCCAGTACTTC. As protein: CATSGQQETQYF.

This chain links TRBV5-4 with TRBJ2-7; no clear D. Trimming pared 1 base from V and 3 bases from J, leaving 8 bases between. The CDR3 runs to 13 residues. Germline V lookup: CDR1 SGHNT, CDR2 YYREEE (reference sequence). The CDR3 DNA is TGTGCCAGCAGCTTGAGCACGAACTACGAGCAGTACTTC. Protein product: CASSLSTNYEQYF.